The entry below gives a single T cell receptor (beta chain) sequence along with its context. Sequenced by immunoSEQ multiplex PCR; TCRdb stores in-frame clones only, minus some. The sample consists of 200,000 to 250,000 clones, 85% to 90% of them appearing once. The data are from a study of blood T cell repertoires in COVID-19. V was pared by 5 bases and J by 7 bases, with 12 bases of the junction left unmatched. CDR1 is MNHEY, CDR2 SVGEGT, per germline. The CDR3 spans 16 residues. The study drew participants aged about 18 to 90 years from approximately 25 US areas. The chain joins TRBV6-2 or TRBV6-3 to TRBJ2-2, with 8 bases identical to TRBD1. The source material was PBMCs or T cells enriched from blood (not recorded which). The receptor was derived from a woman in her forties or fifties in a cohort exposed to, infected with or recovered from COVID-19 (not recorded which). The CDR3 nucleotides read TGTGCCAGCAGTCCCAGCCGCAGGGGGCGAGGCGGGGAGCTGTTTTTT. Residues: CASSPSRRGRGGELFF.